Listed below are T cell receptor beta chains from one sample, sequenced in a study of CD8+ T cells in alopecia areata. Clones were read by immunoSEQ multiplex PCR, and TCRdb kept only the in-frame ones, dropping some. The sample holds roughly 120,000 clones, around 56% seen once. The starting material was CD4+ T cells sorted from blood, obtained at week 4, from a patient treated with tofacitinib. The receptors were gathered from a human donor with alopecia areata. Each CDR3 is given with its conserved first and last residue. D genes are given only for firm matches. Not all rows give a size; the values are once, few, many and, for expanded clones, a class.

d_gene | len | j_gene | abundance | v_gene | CDR3aa | CDR3nt
TRBD2 | 16 | TRBJ2-3 | few | TRBV29-1 | CSVVLAGWGRTDTQYF | TGCAGCGTTGTGTTAGCGGGGTGGGGTCGCACAGATACGCAGTATTTT
. | 11 | TRBJ2-7 | . | TRBV29-1 | CSVDIGAEQYF | TGCAGCGTTGATATAGGGGCCGAGCAGTACTTC
. | 15 | TRBJ1-2 | . | TRBV4-1 | CASSQAGAINYGYTF | TGCGCCAGCAGCCAAGCAGGGGCCATAAACTATGGCTACACCTTC
. | 14 | TRBJ1-2 | few | TRBV7-9 | CASSFEGRIYGYTF | TGTGCCAGCAGCTTTGAGGGGCGCATCTATGGCTACACCTTC
. | 16 | TRBJ1-1 | few | TRBV15 | CATSRGVRGSVSEAFF | TGTGCCACCAGCAGAGGAGTAAGGGGATCGGTTTCTGAAGCTTTCTTT
. | 15 | TRBJ2-1 | . | TRBV4-1 | CASSQVGRLVNEQFF | TGCGCCAGCAGCCAAGTAGGGAGGTTGGTCAATGAGCAGTTCTTC
. | 12 | TRBJ2-5 | . | TRBV29-1 | CSVASWEETQYF | TGCAGCGTAGCTTCCTGGGAGGAGACCCAGTACTTC
. | 13 | TRBJ2-3 | . | TRBV30 | CAWSVRVADTQYF | TGTGCCTGGAGTGTACGAGTAGCGGATACGCAGTATTTT
. | 15 | TRBJ2-3 | . | TRBV6-6 | CASSRGGITTDTQYF | TGTGCCAGCAGCCGAGGTGGGATAACCACAGATACGCAGTATTTT
. | 15 | TRBJ1-1 | . | TRBV7-9 | CASSLDGQPNTEAFF | TGTGCCAGCAGCTTAGATGGACAGCCGAACACTGAAGCTTTCTTT
TRBD1 | 15 | TRBJ1-2 | . | TRBV6-1 | CASTDRGSGNYGYTF | TGTGCCAGCACCGACAGGGGATCGGGGAACTATGGCTACACCTTC
. | 12 | TRBJ1-4 | . | TRBV29-1 | CSVEGRGEKLFF | TGCAGCGTTGAAGGGAGGGGTGAAAAACTGTTTTTT
. | 15 | TRBJ1-1 | few | TRBV29-1 | CSVVASPLMNTEAFF | TGCAGCGTTGTAGCCAGCCCCCTTATGAACACTGAAGCTTTCTTT
TRBD2 | 19 | TRBJ2-4 | once | TRBV4-1 | CASSQEPLAGGPTKNIQYF | TGCGCCAGCAGCCAAGAGCCCCTAGCGGGGGGGCCAACCAAAAACATTCAGTACTTC
. | 13 | TRBJ1-1 | . | TRBV7-3 | CASSRGMNTEAFF | TGTGCCAGCAGCAGGGGGATGAACACTGAAGCTTTCTTT
. | 13 | TRBJ1-1 | many | TRBV7-9 | CASSSLRRTEAFF | TGTGCCAGCAGCTCCCTAAGGCGCACTGAAGCTTTCTTT
TRBD1 | 14 | TRBJ1-2 | . | TRBV30 | CAQATLTGVNGYTF | TGTGCCCAAGCCACTTTGACAGGGGTTAATGGCTACACCTTC
TRBD1 | 17 | TRBJ1-5 | few | TRBV30 | CAWSAYQAGQGKKPQHF | TGTGCCTGGAGTGCCTACCAAGCGGGACAGGGGAAAAAGCCCCAGCATTTT
. | 13 | TRBJ1-1 | . | TRBV30 | CAWRAMGDTEAFF | TGTGCCTGGAGAGCTATGGGCGACACTGAAGCTTTCTTT
. | 18 | TRBJ2-3 | few | TRBV4-1 | CASSQEGMGAVYTDTQYF | TGCGCCAGCAGCCAAGAAGGGATGGGGGCCGTATACACAGATACGCAGTATTTT
. | 14 | TRBJ1-5 | . | TRBV23-1 | CASTTGYSNQPQHF | TGCGCCAGCACAACAGGGTATAGCAATCAGCCCCAGCATTTT
. | 12 | TRBJ1-2 | . | TRBV5-1 | CASSLGTGGYTF | TGCGCCAGCAGCTTGGGGACGGGTGGCTACACCTTC